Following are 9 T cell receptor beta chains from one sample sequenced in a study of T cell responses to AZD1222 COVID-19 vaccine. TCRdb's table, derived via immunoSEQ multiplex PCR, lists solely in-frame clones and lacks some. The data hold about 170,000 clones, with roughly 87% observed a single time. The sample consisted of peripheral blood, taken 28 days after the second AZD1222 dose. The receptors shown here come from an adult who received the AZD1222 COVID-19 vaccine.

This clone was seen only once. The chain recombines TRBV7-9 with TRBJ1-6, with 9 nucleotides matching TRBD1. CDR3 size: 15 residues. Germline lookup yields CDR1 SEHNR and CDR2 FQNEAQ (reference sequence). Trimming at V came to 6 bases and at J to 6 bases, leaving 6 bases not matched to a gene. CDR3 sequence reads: CASSSTQGANSPLHF. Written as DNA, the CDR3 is TGTGCCAGCAGTTCTACACAGGGGGCTAATTCACCCCTCCACTTT.

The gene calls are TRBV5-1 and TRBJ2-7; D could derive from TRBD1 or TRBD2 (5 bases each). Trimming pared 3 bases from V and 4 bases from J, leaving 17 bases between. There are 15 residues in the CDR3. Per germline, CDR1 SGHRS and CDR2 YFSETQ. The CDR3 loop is CASSSTIGTLYEQYF. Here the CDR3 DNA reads TGCGCCAGCAGCTCGACGATCGGGACCCTTTACGAGCAGTACTTC.

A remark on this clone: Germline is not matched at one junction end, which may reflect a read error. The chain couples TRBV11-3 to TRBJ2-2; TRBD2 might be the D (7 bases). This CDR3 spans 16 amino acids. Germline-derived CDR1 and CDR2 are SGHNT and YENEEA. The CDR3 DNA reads TGTGCCAGCAGCCCAACGGGGGGCGGGAACACCAGGGAGCTGTTTTTT. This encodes CASSPTGGGNTRELFF.

CDR3 in amino acids: CASSEGTGAPGYTF. The DNA for the CDR3 is TGTGCCAGCAGTGAAGGAACAGGGGCGCCTGGCTACACCTTC. The chain couples TRBV6-1 to TRBJ1-2, with 7 bases matching TRBD1. The CDR3 is 14 amino acids. Trimming cost V 1 base and J 7 bases; bases outside gene matches: 6. From germline, CDR1 is MNHNS and CDR2 SASEGT.

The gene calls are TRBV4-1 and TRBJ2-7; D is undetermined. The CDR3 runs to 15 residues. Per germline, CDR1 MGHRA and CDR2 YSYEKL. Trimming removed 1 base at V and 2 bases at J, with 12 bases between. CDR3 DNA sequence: TGCGCCAGCAGCCAAGGACTTGGGATTGCCTACGAGCAGTACTTC. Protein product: CASSQGLGIAYEQYF.

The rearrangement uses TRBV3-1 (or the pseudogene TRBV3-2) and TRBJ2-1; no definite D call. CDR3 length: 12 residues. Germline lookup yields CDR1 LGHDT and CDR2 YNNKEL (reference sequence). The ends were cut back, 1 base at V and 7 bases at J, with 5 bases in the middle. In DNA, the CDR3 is TGTGCCAGCAGCCAAGTTTCGAATGAGCAGTTCTTC. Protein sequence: CASSQVSNEQFF.

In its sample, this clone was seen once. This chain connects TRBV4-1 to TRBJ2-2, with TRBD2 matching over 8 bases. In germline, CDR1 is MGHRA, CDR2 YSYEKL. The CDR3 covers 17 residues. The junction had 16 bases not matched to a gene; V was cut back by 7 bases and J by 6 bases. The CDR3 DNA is TGCGCCAGCACCTCGCCGGGGGGGGTGCAAACCCCCGGGGAGCTGTTTTTT. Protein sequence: CASTSPGGVQTPGELFF.

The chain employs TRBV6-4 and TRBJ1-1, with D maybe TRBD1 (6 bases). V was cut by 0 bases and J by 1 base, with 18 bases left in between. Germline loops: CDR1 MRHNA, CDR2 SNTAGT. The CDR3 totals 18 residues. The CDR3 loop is CASSDSEPRGGPNTEAFF. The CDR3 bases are TGTGCCAGCAGTGACTCCGAGCCGAGGGGGGGCCCGAACACTGAAGCTTTCTTT.

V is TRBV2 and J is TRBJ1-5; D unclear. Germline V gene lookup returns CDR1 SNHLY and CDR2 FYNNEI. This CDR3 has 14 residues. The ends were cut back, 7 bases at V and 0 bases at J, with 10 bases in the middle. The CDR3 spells CASTRADSNQPQHF. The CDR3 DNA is TGTGCCAGCACGAGGGCAGATAGCAATCAGCCCCAGCATTTT.